The entry below gives a single T cell receptor beta chain sequence along with its context. The data are from a study of blood T cell repertoires in COVID-19. Study at large: Samples of COVID-19 (acute and convalescent) were obtained from the United States, Italy and Spain. PBMCs, B-cell-depleted T cells, or T cells provided the cDNA or gDNA that made up the material.

Losses at the gene ends were 5 bases for V and 6 bases for J; bases not matched to a gene: 6. Germline CDR1 and CDR2: MNHNY and SVGAGI (reference sequence). The CDR3 has 14 residues. In the original processing: Amplified reference gene primers provided the basis for estimating nucleated cell counts. The repertoire was sequenced with immunoSEQ multiplex PCR; TCRdb's copy has only in-frame clones and lacks some. V, J and clone size were drawn from that table, and D and trimming were deduced from the DNA. The sample holds around 180,000 clones; approximately 85% are singletons and the top ten take about 3.3%.

The genes are TRBV6-6 and TRBJ1-2; 10 bases are shared with TRBD1. The source material was peripheral blood. This sequence originates from a man aged 60 to 75 with acute or convalescent COVID-19. In DNA, the CDR3 is TGTGCCAGCAGTCGACCGGGACAGGGGAATGGCTACACCTTC. Amino acids: CASSRPGQGNGYTF.